The 22 T cell receptor beta chains below all came from one sample that was sequenced in a study of patients and donors after allogeneic stem cell transplantation. MiXCR was run by TCRdb on the RT-PCR reads, yielding one entry per CDR3 protein. This table has tens of thousands of distinct CDR3 sequences, approximately 5.2% appearing once. The sample consisted of blood, either unsorted or a sorted T cell fraction (not recorded which). These TCRs come from a human donor who was either an allogeneic HSCT recipient or a stem cell or donor lymphocyte infusion donor (not recorded which). It is not recorded whose cells these are; they may come from a transplant donor.

This clonotype was seen repeatedly, ten times or more. The chain links TRBV30 to TRBJ2-7; TRBD2 matches at 14 bases. Trimming at V came to 4 bases and at J to 6 bases, leaving 5 bases not matched to a gene. Germline V gives CDR1 GTSNPN, CDR2 SVGIG (reference sequence). The length of the CDR3 is 14 residues. In DNA form, the CDR3 reads TGTGCCTGGACTTCGACTAGCGGGAGGGCCGAGCAGTACTTC. Its protein product is CAWTSTSGRAEQYF.

This clonotype appeared many times. V and J are TRBV20-1 and TRBJ1-1; 8 bases map to TRBD1. The germline V gene encodes CDR1 DFQATT and CDR2 SNEGSKA (reference sequence). V lost 3 bases to trimming and J lost 5 bases; unmatched junction nucleotides: 11. This CDR3 is built from 15 residues. CDR3 residues: CSASSPNRGWTEAFF. CDR3 sequence (DNA): TGCAGTGCTAGTTCCCCTAACAGGGGGTGGACTGAAGCTTTCTTT.

This clonotype appeared many times. This chain uses TRBV5-1 with TRBJ2-1; a weak D match, TRBD2 (5 bases). The germline V gene has CDR1 SGHRS and CDR2 YFSETQ. The germline V and J ends were trimmed by 7 bases and 8 bases, with 16 bases remaining between them. The length of the CDR3 is 13 residues. CDR3 in amino acids: CASSRGRGDEQFF. CDR3 in DNA: TGCGCCAGCTCGAGAGGGCGTGGTGATGAGCAGTTCTTC.

This clonotype was seen at least ten times. This chain uses TRBV3-1 with TRBJ2-1; D may be TRBD2 (6 bases). The CDR3 contains 15 residues. The germline gives CDR1 LGHDT, CDR2 YNNKEL (reference sequence). V was trimmed by 0 bases and J by 10 bases, leaving 16 bases between them. CDR3 in amino acids: CASSQDAGLKGEQFF. The CDR3 DNA sequence: TGTGCCAGCAGCCAAGATGCTGGACTAAAGGGAGAGCAGTTCTTC.

This clonotype was picked up a small number of times. The rearrangement joins TRBV20-1 to TRBJ2-2; TRBD1 aligns across 7 bases. The germline V gene has CDR1 DFQATT and CDR2 SNEGSKA (reference sequence). CDR3 length equals 13 residues. Germline trimming cut 6 bases from V and 1 base from J; bases unmatched to any gene: 2. In DNA, the CDR3 is TGCAGTGCCCGGGACAGGAACACCGGGGAGCTGTTTTTT. It codes for CSARDRNTGELFF.

The count of this clonotype is one. The rearrangement links TRBV6-1 to TRBJ2-7; D unresolved. The V end was cut by 1 base, the J end by 3 bases, with 10 bases between. Germline-derived CDR1 and CDR2 are MNHNS and SASEGT. The CDR3 is made up of 14 amino acids. DNA for the CDR3: TGTGCCAGCAGTGAAGGCGGAACACGCTACGAGCAGTACTTC. Translation: CASSEGGTRYEQYF.

This clonotype was picked up many times. V usage is TRBV6-5 and J usage is TRBJ2-7; D is unclear. CDR3 length equals 15 residues. Germline values: CDR1 MNHEY, CDR2 SVGAGI. V was clipped by 4 bases and J by 3 bases, with 16 bases between them. The CDR3 DNA reads TGTGCCAGCAGTTCCCCCGGTCTTACCGGCTACGAGCAGTACTTC. Protein product: CASSSPGLTGYEQYF.

This clonotype was picked up many times. V is TRBV29-1 and J is TRBJ2-3; D remains ambiguous. V was clipped by 1 base and J by 1 base, with 6 bases between them. There are 13 residues in the CDR3. Germline V gene sequence: CDR1 SQVTM, CDR2 ANQGSEA. CDR3 amino acids: CSVEVSGTDTQYF. DNA for the CDR3: TGCAGCGTTGAAGTCAGCGGCACAGATACGCAGTATTTT.

This clonotype was recorded at least ten times. V and J are TRBV5-1 and TRBJ2-7; 10 bases match TRBD2. This CDR3 has 16 residues. V lost 4 bases, J lost 5 bases, and 12 bases stayed unmatched. The germline CDR1 and CDR2 sequences are SGHRS and YFSETQ. CDR3 in amino acids: CASSTGTSAFGDEQYF. CDR3 DNA: TGCGCCAGCAGCACAGGGACTAGCGCGTTCGGTGACGAGCAGTACTTC.

The chain uses TRBV20-1 and TRBJ2-7, with D possibly matching TRBD2 (7 bases). The CDR3 consists of 16 residues. Germline lookup yields CDR1 DFQATT and CDR2 SNEGSKA (reference sequence). The ends were cut back, 5 bases at V and 0 bases at J, with 20 bases in the middle. DNA for the CDR3: TGCAGTGCTCCAGGGGCACTAGCGCCGAGCTCCTACGAGCAGTACTTC. This translates into CSAPGALAPSSYEQYF.

Ten or more counts support this clonotype. The chain employs TRBV12-3 or TRBV12-4 and TRBJ1-1; 7 positions agree with TRBD1. J lost 4 bases, V lost 7 bases, and 9 bases had no gene match. The CDR3 is 14 residues long. CDR3 sequence reads: CASILTTGTTEAFF. DNA of the CDR3: TGTGCCAGCATTCTCACGACAGGGACCACTGAAGCTTTCTTT.

This clonotype occurred a few times. The chain uses TRBV20-1 and TRBJ1-6; perhaps TRBD1 as D (6 bases). The CDR3 sequence is 14 residues long. CDR1 is DFQATT, CDR2 SNEGSKA, per germline (reference sequence). V was trimmed by 2 bases and J by 7 bases, leaving 12 bases between them. CDR3 sequence (DNA): TGCAGTGCTAGACGGGGGGGCGAGAATTCACCCCTCCACTTT. Translation gives CSARRGGENSPLHF.

This clonotype was observed many times. The chain links TRBV11-1 to TRBJ2-3; no clear D. V lost 4 bases and J lost 1, with 24 bases in between. This CDR3 region has 19 residues. Germline V lookup: CDR1 SGHAT, CDR2 FQDESV (reference sequence). CDR3 region: CASSSPARQYSRRTDTQYF. CDR3 sequence (DNA): TGTGCCAGCAGCTCTCCCGCTCGGCAGTATTCCCGCCGCACAGATACGCAGTATTTT.

There are many counts of this clonotype. V gene TRBV7-3 combines with J gene TRBJ2-3, with D possibly TRBD1 on 7 matching bases. Trimming pared 1 base from V and 2 bases from J, leaving 19 bases between. Germline CDR1 is SGHTA and CDR2 is FQGTGA. This CDR3 contains 18 residues. The CDR3 protein is CASSLNVAGGYPTDTQYF. For the CDR3, the DNA is TGTGCCAGCAGCTTAAACGTGGCAGGGGGGTATCCCACAGATACGCAGTATTTT.

This clonotype occurred many times. The chain uses TRBV20-1 and TRBJ2-2, with 7 bases fitting TRBD2. V shed 2 bases and J 5 bases; nucleotides not matched to a gene: 8. This CDR3 contains 15 residues. Germline values: CDR1 DFQATT, CDR2 SNEGSKA (reference sequence). The chain's CDR3 is CSARLAAELTGELFF. In DNA form, the CDR3 reads TGCAGTGCTAGACTAGCGGCCGAGTTGACCGGGGAGCTGTTTTTT.

This clonotype was seen at least ten times. The chain joins TRBV5-1 to TRBJ1-4; no clear D gene. This CDR3 contains 16 residues. Germline V CDR1 and CDR2: SGHRS, YFSETQ. V lost 1 base, J lost 0 bases, and 10 bases lay in between. The CDR3 spells CASSLSGPATNEKLFF. In DNA form, the CDR3 reads TGCGCCAGCAGCTTGTCAGGCCCTGCAACTAATGAAAAACTGTTTTTT.

This clonotype has only a few counts. The rearrangement uses TRBV24-1 and TRBJ2-7; TRBD2 matches at 12 bases. The DNA end favors TRBJ2-4, so the J call may be wrong. The germline gives CDR1 KGHDR, CDR2 SFDVKD. This CDR3 has 13 residues. In DNA, the CDR3 is TGTGCCACCAGTGTGACTAGCGGGAGCATTCAGTACTTC. Encoded protein: CATSVTSGSIQYF.

The sample holds a few counts of this clonotype. This chain connects TRBV24-1 to TRBJ2-5, with D uncertain. Trimming pared 5 bases from V and 5 bases from J, leaving 11 bases between. The germline gives CDR1 KGHDR, CDR2 SFDVKD. The CDR3 is 13 residues long. The CDR3 sequence: CATSALDGETQYF. The CDR3 DNA reads as TGTGCCACCAGTGCCTTAGATGGGGAGACCCAGTACTTC.

This clonotype was picked up many times. The rearrangement links TRBV6-4 to TRBJ2-2; D is ambiguous. Germline values: CDR1 MRHNA, CDR2 SNTAGT. The V gene lost 8 bases and the J gene lost 0 bases, with 7 bases spanning the gap. CDR3 length equals 13 residues. DNA for the CDR3: TGTGCCAGCTCTACGGCGAACACCGGGGAGCTGTTTTTT. It translates to CASSTANTGELFF.

This clonotype has at least ten counts. J is TRBJ2-5 and V is TRBV20-1; TRBD2 aligns across 12 bases. From germline, CDR1 is DFQATT and CDR2 SNEGSKA (reference sequence). Losses at the gene ends were 5 bases for V and 4 bases for J; bases not matched to a gene: 8. This CDR3 comprises 15 residues. In nucleotides, the CDR3 is TGCAGTGCTGGTACTAGCGGGGGGTCCGGAGAGACCCAGTACTTC. Translating gives CSAGTSGGSGETQYF.

This chain's CDR3 is CSARVRRGLAGGPRTDTQYF. The CDR3 DNA sequence: TGCAGTGCTAGGGTCCGGCGGGGACTAGCGGGAGGGCCACGGACAGATACGCAGTATTTT. V gene TRBV20-1 combines with J gene TRBJ2-3; 16 bases are a match to TRBD2. With 3 bases clipped from V and 3 bases from J, the junction kept 15 bases outside the gene matches. The CDR3 is 20 residues long. Germline V gene lookup returns CDR1 DFQATT and CDR2 SNEGSKA (reference sequence).

This clonotype was observed at least ten times. The chain joins TRBV20-1 to TRBJ2-3; 8 bases fit TRBD2. Germline CDR1 is DFQATT and CDR2 is SNEGSKA (reference sequence). The CDR3 runs 17 residues. V dropped 0 bases and J dropped 2; count of bases not matched to a gene: 10. The CDR3 loop reads CSARDATSGRPTDTQYF. The CDR3 DNA sequence: TGCAGTGCTAGAGACGCCACTAGCGGTAGACCCACAGATACGCAGTATTTT.